The 9 T cell receptor beta chains reported below all come from one sample, sequenced in a study of blood T cells in healthy people across ages. A second about 7 to 12 cycle PCR used barcoded and J-beta primers. TCRdb reanalysed the 5' RACE reads using MiXCR and keeps one entry per CDR3 protein. The sample contains around 580,000 distinct CDR3 sequences, roughly 43% of which appear only once. The sample consisted of blood. These receptors came from a man older than 75 in good health.

Turning to this clonotype: This may be a read error: a much more frequent sequence differs by one nucleotide. This rearrangement joins TRBV20-1 to TRBJ2-1; 12 nucleotides agree with TRBD2. The junction had 13 bases not matched to a gene; V was cut back by 7 bases and J by 0 bases. The CDR3 is 18 amino acids. CDR1 is DFQATT and CDR2 is SNEGSKA in the germline V gene (reference sequence). Here the CDR3 reads CSVKRPSGRVSSYNEQFF. CDR3 in DNA: TGCAGTGTGAAGCGGCCTAGCGGGAGGGTCAGCTCCTACAATGAGCAGTTCTTC.

This clonotype has more than one count but fewer than ten. One end of the junction fails to match germline, which may point to a read error. J is TRBJ2-5 and V is TRBV4-3; D call uncertain. The DNA end is a closer match to TRBJ2-7, so the J assignment may be wrong. The CDR3 spans 16 residues. The germline CDR1 and CDR2 sequences are LGHNA and YSLEER. The CDR3 loop reads CASSQDYRALDYEQYF. For the CDR3, the DNA is TGCGCCAGCAGTCAAGATTATCGGGCTCTTGATTACGAGCAGTACTTC.

This clonotype was detected only a few times. The chain is built from TRBV29-1 and TRBJ1-5, with no clear D. Trimming cost V 6 bases and J 3 bases, with 15 bases left between them. This CDR3 contains 14 residues. Germline CDR1 is SQVTM and CDR2 is ANQGSEA. CDR3 residues: CSVQKDGNNQPQHF. The CDR3 bases are TGCAGCGTCCAAAAGGACGGTAACAATCAGCCCCAGCATTTT.

The V and J genes are TRBV27 and TRBJ2-1, with D unclear. CDR3 length: 15 residues. Germline assignment: CDR1 MNHEY and CDR2 SMNVEV (reference sequence). Trimming stripped 2 bases from V and 0 bases from J, with 8 bases between. CDR3 DNA: TGTGCCAGCAGTTTAGATCAGCTCTCCTACAATGAGCAGTTCTTC. It encodes CASSLDQLSYNEQFF.

This chain links TRBV12-3 or TRBV12-4 with TRBJ2-3, with 8 bases lining up with TRBD2. The CDR3 runs to 14 residues. The ends lost 10 bases at V and 2 bases at J; junction bases unmatched: 8. CDR3 DNA: TGTGCCACCCAAGCGGGGGTGGTCACAGATACGCAGTATTTT. Its translation is CATQAGVVTDTQYF.

The chain uses TRBV10-3 and TRBJ2-7; 10 bases map to TRBD2. CDR1 is ENHRY and CDR2 is SYGVKD in the germline V gene. V trimming: 2 bases; J trimming: 0 bases; junction bases outside the gene matches: 4. CDR3 size: 16 residues. CDR3 protein: CAISEGLAGVSYEQYF. CDR3 bases: TGTGCCATCAGTGAGGGGCTAGCGGGGGTCTCCTACGAGCAGTACTTC.

This clonotype was picked up many times. The V and J genes are TRBV6-5 and TRBJ1-5; perhaps TRBD1 as D (6 bases). This CDR3 is 13 amino acids long. Per the germline V gene, CDR1 is MNHEY and CDR2 is SVGAGI. V shed 6 bases and J shed 4 bases, with 10 bases lying between them. The CDR3 reads CASRSQGNQPQHF. Written as DNA, the CDR3 is TGTGCCAGCAGGTCCCAGGGGAATCAGCCCCAGCATTTT.

For this clonotype: A much more abundant neighbour one base away suggests this may be a read error. This chain joins TRBV6-6 and TRBJ2-3; 9 bases line up with TRBD1. CDR1 and CDR2 from the germline V gene are MNHNY and SVGAGI (reference sequence). The CDR3 contains 16 residues. CDR3 sequence reads: CASSYAQGAWADAQYF. CDR3 in DNA: TGTGCCAGCAGTTACGCACAGGGGGCTTGGGCAGATGCGCAGTATTTT.

The chain carries TRBV28 and TRBJ2-7; 14 bases map to TRBD2. V lost 5 bases, J lost 5 bases, and 5 bases stayed unmatched. The CDR3 has 15 residues. Per the germline V gene, CDR1 is MDHEN and CDR2 is SYDVKM. CDR3 amino acids: CASSRGTSGRDEQYF. The DNA of the CDR3 is TGTGCCAGCAGTCGAGGGACTAGCGGGAGAGACGAGCAGTACTTC. Drawing the rest from reference TRBV28 and TRBJ2-7, the complete variable domain is DVKVTQSSRYLVKRTGEKVFLECVQDMDHENMFWYRQDPGLGLRLIYFSYDVKMKEKGDIPEGYSVSREKKERFSLILESASTNQTSMYLCASSRGTSGRDEQYFGPGTRLTVT.